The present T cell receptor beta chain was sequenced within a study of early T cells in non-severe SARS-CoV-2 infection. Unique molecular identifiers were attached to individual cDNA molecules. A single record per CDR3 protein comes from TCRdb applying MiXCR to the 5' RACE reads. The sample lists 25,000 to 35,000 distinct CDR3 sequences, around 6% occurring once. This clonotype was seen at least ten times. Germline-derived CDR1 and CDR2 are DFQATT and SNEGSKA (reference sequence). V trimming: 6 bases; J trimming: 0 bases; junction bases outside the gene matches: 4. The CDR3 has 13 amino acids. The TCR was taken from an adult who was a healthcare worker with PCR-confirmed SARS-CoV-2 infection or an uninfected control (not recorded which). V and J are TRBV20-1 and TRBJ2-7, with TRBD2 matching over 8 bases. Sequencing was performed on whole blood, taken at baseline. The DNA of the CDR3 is TGCAGTGCCGGCGGGGGGAGCTCCTACGAGCAGTACTTC. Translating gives CSAGGGSSYEQYF.